These T cell receptor beta chains were read from a single sample in a study of blood T cells in healthy people across ages. TCRdb re-derived calls from the 5' RACE reads in MiXCR, one entry per CDR3 protein. Here the sample spans 600,000 to 1,000,000 distinct CDR3 sequences, 58% being singletons. Sequencing was carried out using blood. These receptor sequences come from a man aged 25 to 45 in good health. CDR3s include the opening cysteine and the closing phenylalanine or tryptophan. The D gene is left open where the match is weak. Part of the rows lack a size; the others show once, few, many or a class for expanded clones.

D: -; size: -; V: TRBV29-1; J: TRBJ2-7; DNA: TGCAGCGTTGGTGGGGGCTCCTACAATGAGCAGTACTTC; CDR3: CSVGGGSYNEQYF
D: TRBD1; size: -; V: TRBV6-5; J: TRBJ2-3; DNA: TGTGCCAGCAGGCGACAGGGGTCAGATACGCAGTATTTT; CDR3: CASRRQGSDTQYF
D: -; size: -; V: TRBV18; J: TRBJ2-7; DNA: TGTGCCAGCTCACCGGCCAGGGACATCTCCTACGAGCAGTACTTC; CDR3: CASSPARDISYEQYF
D: -; size: -; V: TRBV7-6; J: TRBJ1-2; DNA: TGTGCCAGCAGCCCGTCTATACAGGGTTCAGTTGGCTACACCTTC; CDR3: CASSPSIQGSVGYTF
D: -; size: -; V: TRBV20-1; J: TRBJ2-7; DNA: TGCAGTGCTAGAGATATAGTAACGGGAGTAGGAAGCGAGCAGTACTTC; CDR3: CSARDIVTGVGSEQYF
D: -; size: -; V: TRBV7-9; J: TRBJ2-3; DNA: TGTGCCAGCAACATTGGGACCACAGATACGCAGTATTTT; CDR3: CASNIGTTDTQYF
D: -; size: -; V: TRBV9; J: TRBJ2-2; DNA: TGTGCCAGCAGCGGAAGGGCAGACACCGGGGAGCTGTTTTTT; CDR3: CASSGRADTGELFF
D: TRBD2; size: -; V: TRBV9; J: TRBJ2-5; DNA: TGTGCCAGCAGCGCCGCGGGAGGCGCACAAGAGACCCAGTACTTC; CDR3: CASSAAGGAQETQYF
D: TRBD1; size: -; V: TRBV6-5; J: TRBJ1-2; DNA: TGTGCCAGCAGCTACAGGGGGCGGGATGGCTACACCTTC; CDR3: CASSYRGRDGYTF
D: TRBD1; size: -; V: TRBV15; J: TRBJ2-1; DNA: TGTGCCACCAGCAGAGCGCCCCGACAGGGGGCTTATTTCAATGAGCAGTTCTTC; CDR3: CATSRAPRQGAYFNEQFF
D: -; size: -; V: TRBV7-9; J: TRBJ2-7; DNA: TGTGCCAGCAGCTCTGACAGAGAATTCTACGAGCAGTACTTC; CDR3: CASSSDREFYEQYF
D: -; size: few; V: TRBV5-1; J: TRBJ2-1; DNA: TGCGCCAGCAGCCAGCACACCCTTCTTTACAATGAGCAGTTCTTC; CDR3: CASSQHTLLYNEQFF
D: -; size: -; V: TRBV20-1; J: TRBJ2-7; DNA: TGCAGTGCTAGACACACCTACGAGCAGTACTTC; CDR3: CSARHTYEQYF
D: -; size: -; V: TRBV6-2/TRBV6-3; J: TRBJ2-1; DNA: TGTGCCAGCACCGATCGATACAATGAGCAGTTCTTC; CDR3: CASTDRYNEQFF
D: -; size: few; V: TRBV11-1; J: TRBJ2-3; DNA: TGTGCCAGCAGCTTACGGTCGAACACAGATACGCAGTATTTT; CDR3: CASSLRSNTDTQYF
D: TRBD2; size: -; V: TRBV29-1; J: TRBJ2-5; DNA: TGCAGCGTTGTCGAGCGGGAGCCTAGGGCCCAGTACTTC; CDR3: CSVVEREPRAQYF
D: -; size: -; V: TRBV3-1; J: TRBJ2-5; DNA: TGTGCCAGCAGCCAAGAAGTCGGGTCGGAGACCCAGTACTTC; CDR3: CASSQEVGSETQYF
D: -; size: -; V: TRBV15; J: TRBJ2-5; DNA: TGTGCCACCAGTCAGGAGGACAGGAGGGTACGAGAGACCCAGTACTTC; CDR3: CATSQEDRRVRETQYF
D: TRBD2; size: few; V: TRBV7-9; J: TRBJ2-7; DNA: TGTGCCAGCAGCTTAGTTGGACTAGCTTCCTACGAGCAGTACTTC; CDR3: CASSLVGLASYEQYF
D: -; size: -; V: TRBV12-3/TRBV12-4; J: TRBJ2-1; DNA: TGTGCCAGCAGCCAACGCCGTGTCTCCTACAATGAGCAGTTCTTC; CDR3: CASSQRRVSYNEQFF
D: -; size: -; V: TRBV10-3; J: TRBJ2-3; DNA: TGTGCCATCAGTGAGTCGAAAGGCACAGATACGCAGTATTTT; CDR3: CAISESKGTDTQYF
D: -; size: -; V: TRBV5-5; J: TRBJ2-3; DNA: TGTGCCAGCAGCTTGACTTCATGGGCTGATACTAGCACAGATACGCAGTATTTT; CDR3: CASSLTSWADTSTDTQYF
D: TRBD1; size: -; V: TRBV7-8; J: TRBJ2-1; DNA: TGTGCCAGCAGCTTATCGACAGGGGGCGCCTACAATGAGCAGTTCTTC; CDR3: CASSLSTGGAYNEQFF
D: TRBD1; size: once; V: TRBV11-2; J: TRBJ2-3; DNA: TGTGCCAGCAGCCCCCGTACGCCCGCAGGGGGTTTGGCAGATACGCAGTATTTT; CDR3: CASSPRTPAGGLADTQYF
D: -; size: -; V: TRBV5-1; J: TRBJ2-7; DNA: TGCGCCAGTAAGCTTGGTCTGTCGGGCTACCGCTACGAGCAGTACTTC; CDR3: CASKLGLSGYRYEQYF
D: TRBD2; size: -; V: TRBV2; J: TRBJ2-7; DNA: TGTGCCGGCAGTGAAGGGAGGGTCCAAGGCGAGCAGTACTTC; CDR3: CAGSEGRVQGEQYF
D: -; size: -; V: TRBV6-1; J: TRBJ2-1; DNA: TGTGCCAGCAGTGAGGTGGGGCAGGGCCACGGGTGGCAGTTCTTC; CDR3: CASSEVGQGHGWQFF
D: TRBD1; size: -; V: TRBV20-1; J: TRBJ1-4; DNA: TGCAGTGCCGGGACAGGGGACGAAAAACTGTTTTTT; CDR3: CSAGTGDEKLFF
D: -; size: few; V: TRBV27; J: TRBJ1-6; DNA: TGTGCCAGCAGTTTATCAGGGAGCAGATCGGATTCACCCCTCCACTTT; CDR3: CASSLSGSRSDSPLHF
D: -; size: -; V: TRBV5-5; J: TRBJ2-7; DNA: TGTGCCAGCAGCTTATGGAAACCGGGACAAGCCTACGAGCAGTACTTC; CDR3: CASSLWKPGQAYEQYF
D: -; size: -; V: TRBV18; J: TRBJ1-5; DNA: TGTGCCCGCTCGGACAGTGTGCAGCCCCAGCATTTT; CDR3: CARSDSVQPQHF
D: -; size: -; V: TRBV29-1; J: TRBJ2-1; DNA: TGCAGCTCCCGAGGGGGGGGTAACGGACCAGGAGGGGGATCCTACAATGAGCAGTTCTTC; CDR3: CSSRGGGNGPGGGSYNEQFF
D: TRBD1; size: -; V: TRBV20-1; J: TRBJ2-5; DNA: TGCAGTGCTAGAGATTTGGTGGTTCCGGACAGGGAGCGGCAAGAGACCCAGTACTTC; CDR3: CSARDLVVPDRERQETQYF
D: TRBD1; size: once; V: TRBV9; J: TRBJ2-3; DNA: TGTGCCAGCAGCGTATCGGGACAGCAGACAGATACGCAGTATTTT; CDR3: CASSVSGQQTDTQYF
D: -; size: -; V: TRBV7-9; J: TRBJ2-7; DNA: TGTGCCAGCAGCTTAGTAACAGGGCGTCGGTCCTACGAGCAGTACTTC; CDR3: CASSLVTGRRSYEQYF
D: -; size: -; V: TRBV11-2; J: TRBJ2-5; DNA: TGTGCCAGCAGCTTAAGGCCCAAGACCCAGTACTTC; CDR3: CASSLRPKTQYF
D: -; size: -; V: TRBV7-2; J: TRBJ2-1; DNA: TGTGCCAGCAGCTTAAGTCTGACCCCCCCCTACAATGAGCAGTTCTTC; CDR3: CASSLSLTPPYNEQFF
D: TRBD1; size: few; V: TRBV20-1; J: TRBJ1-2; DNA: TGCAGTGCTAGATGGGACAGAGCGGACTATGGCTACACCTTC; CDR3: CSARWDRADYGYTF
D: -; size: -; V: TRBV12-3/TRBV12-4; J: TRBJ1-1; DNA: TGTGCCAGCATGCCCGCGGGCAGACAAGCTTTCTTT; CDR3: CASMPAGRQAFF
D: -; size: few; V: TRBV29-1; J: TRBJ2-5; DNA: TGCAGCGTTGAACTGGGGCTAGAGACCCAGTACTTC; CDR3: CSVELGLETQYF
D: -; size: -; V: TRBV20-1; J: TRBJ2-3; DNA: TGCAGTGCTAGTTGGGAGGTTGGCACAGATACGCAGTATTTT; CDR3: CSASWEVGTDTQYF
D: -; size: few; V: TRBV15; J: TRBJ2-7; DNA: TGTACCACCAGCGGAGCGGGCAACGAGCAGTACTTC; CDR3: CTTSGAGNEQYF
D: TRBD2; size: few; V: TRBV7-2; J: TRBJ2-5; DNA: TGTGCCAGCAGCTTAGTGGCGGGAGCGCGGGAGACCCAGTACTTC; CDR3: CASSLVAGARETQYF
D: -; size: many; V: TRBV7-9; J: TRBJ1-1; DNA: TGTGCCAGCACGATAACCGGACAGAACACTGAAGCTTTCTTT; CDR3: CASTITGQNTEAFF
D: -; size: -; V: TRBV12-3/TRBV12-4; J: TRBJ2-5; DNA: TGTGCCAGCAGTTTACCTCGGGGGATGCAAGAGACCCAGTACTTC; CDR3: CASSLPRGMQETQYF
D: TRBD2; size: -; V: TRBV29-1; J: TRBJ2-5; DNA: TGCAGCGTTGGGACGACGGTGCGGGGGGAGACCCAGTACTTC; CDR3: CSVGTTVRGETQYF
D: -; size: many; V: TRBV12-3/TRBV12-4; J: TRBJ1-5; DNA: TGTGCCAGCAGTTTCAGCAATCAGCCCCAGCATTTT; CDR3: CASSFSNQPQHF
D: TRBD2; size: -; V: TRBV9; J: TRBJ2-2; DNA: TGTGCCAGCAGCGGAACTAGCGGGGCAATGAACACCGGGGAGCTGTTTTTT; CDR3: CASSGTSGAMNTGELFF
D: -; size: -; V: TRBV7-2; J: TRBJ2-4; DNA: TGTGCCAGCAGCGTAGGGATGACAAAAACCATTCAGTACTTC; CDR3: CASSVGMTKTIQYF
D: -; size: -; V: TRBV28; J: TRBJ2-7; DNA: TGTGCCAGTTTGAGGGGCGCTCGGGCAGACGAGCAGTACTTC; CDR3: CASLRGARADEQYF
D: -; size: once; V: TRBV20-1; J: TRBJ2-7; DNA: TGCAGTGCTAGAGATGTGGGGGGTGGCCTTCTGAACGAGCAGTACTTC; CDR3: CSARDVGGGLLNEQYF
D: -; size: -; V: TRBV5-1; J: TRBJ2-1; DNA: TGCGCCGGCAGCTTGTCCGGACCCAATGAGCAGTTCTTC; CDR3: CAGSLSGPNEQFF